This T cell receptor (beta chain) was identified in a study of shared clonotypes between healthy human individuals. The assay was immunoSEQ multiplex PCR, and TCRdb's table has in-frame clones only and misses some. The sample holds around 340,000 clones, about 73% seen once. The source of this sequence is a man aged 25 to 45 in good health. Sequencing was carried out using memory CD4+ T cells sorted from blood. Regarding subset: CD45RA-negative fraction.

CDR3 in amino acids: CSAYGGLEAFF. CDR3 bases: TGCAGTGCCTACGGGGGGCTTGAAGCTTTCTTT. The gene calls are TRBV20-1 and TRBJ1-1; D is possibly TRBD1 (6 bases). The V gene's germline CDR1 is DFQATT and CDR2 SNEGSKA (reference sequence). V dropped 6 bases and J dropped 7 bases, with 12 bases sitting between them. This CDR3 region has 11 residues.